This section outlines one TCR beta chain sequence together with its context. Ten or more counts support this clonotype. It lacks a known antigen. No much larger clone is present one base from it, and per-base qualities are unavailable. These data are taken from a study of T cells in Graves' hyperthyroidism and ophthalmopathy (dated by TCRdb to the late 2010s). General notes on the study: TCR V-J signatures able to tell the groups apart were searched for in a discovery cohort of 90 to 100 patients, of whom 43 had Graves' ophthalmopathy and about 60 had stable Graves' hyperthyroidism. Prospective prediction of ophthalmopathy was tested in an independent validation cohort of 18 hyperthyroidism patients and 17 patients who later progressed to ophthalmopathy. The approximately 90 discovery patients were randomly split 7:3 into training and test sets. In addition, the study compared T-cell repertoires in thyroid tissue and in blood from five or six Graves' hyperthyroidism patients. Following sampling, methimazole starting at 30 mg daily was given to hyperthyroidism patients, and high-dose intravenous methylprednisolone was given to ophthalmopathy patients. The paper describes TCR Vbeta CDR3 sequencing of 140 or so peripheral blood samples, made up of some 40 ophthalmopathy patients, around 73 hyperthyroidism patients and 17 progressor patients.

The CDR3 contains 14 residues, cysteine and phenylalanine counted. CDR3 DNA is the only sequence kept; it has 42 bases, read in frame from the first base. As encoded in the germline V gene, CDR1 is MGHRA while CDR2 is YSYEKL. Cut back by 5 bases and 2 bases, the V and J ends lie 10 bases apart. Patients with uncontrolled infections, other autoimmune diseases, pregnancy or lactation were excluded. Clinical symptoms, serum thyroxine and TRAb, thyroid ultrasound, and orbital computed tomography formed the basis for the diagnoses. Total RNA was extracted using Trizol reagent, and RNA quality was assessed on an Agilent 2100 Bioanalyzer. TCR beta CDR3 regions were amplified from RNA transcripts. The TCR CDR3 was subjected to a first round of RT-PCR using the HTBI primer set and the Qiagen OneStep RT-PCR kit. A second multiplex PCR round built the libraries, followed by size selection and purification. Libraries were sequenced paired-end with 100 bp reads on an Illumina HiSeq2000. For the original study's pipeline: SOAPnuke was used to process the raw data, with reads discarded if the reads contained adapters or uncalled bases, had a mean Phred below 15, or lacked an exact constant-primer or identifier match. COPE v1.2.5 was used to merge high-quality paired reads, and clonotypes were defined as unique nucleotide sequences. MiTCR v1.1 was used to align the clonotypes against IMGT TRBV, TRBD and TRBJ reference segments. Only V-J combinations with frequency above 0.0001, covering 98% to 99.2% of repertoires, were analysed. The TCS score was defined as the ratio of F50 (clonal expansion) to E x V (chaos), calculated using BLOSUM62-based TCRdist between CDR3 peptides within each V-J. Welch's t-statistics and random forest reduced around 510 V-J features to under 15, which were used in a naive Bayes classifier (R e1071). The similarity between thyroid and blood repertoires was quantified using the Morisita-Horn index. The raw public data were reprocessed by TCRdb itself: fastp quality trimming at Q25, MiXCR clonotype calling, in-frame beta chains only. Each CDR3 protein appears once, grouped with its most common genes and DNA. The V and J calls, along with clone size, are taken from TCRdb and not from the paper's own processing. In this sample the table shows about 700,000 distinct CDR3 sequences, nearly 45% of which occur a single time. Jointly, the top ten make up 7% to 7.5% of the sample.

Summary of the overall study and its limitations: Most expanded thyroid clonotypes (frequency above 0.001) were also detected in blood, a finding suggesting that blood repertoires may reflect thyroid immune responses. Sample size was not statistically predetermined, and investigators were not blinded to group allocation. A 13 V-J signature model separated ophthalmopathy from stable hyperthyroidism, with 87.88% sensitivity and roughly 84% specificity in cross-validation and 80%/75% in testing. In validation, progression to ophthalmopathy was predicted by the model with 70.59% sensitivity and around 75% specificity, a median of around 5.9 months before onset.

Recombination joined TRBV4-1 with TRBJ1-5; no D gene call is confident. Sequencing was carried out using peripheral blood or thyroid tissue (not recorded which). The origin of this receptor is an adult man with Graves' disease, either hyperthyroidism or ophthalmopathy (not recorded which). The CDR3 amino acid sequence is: CASSMGGGNQPQHF. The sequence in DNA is TGCGCCAGCAGCATGGGAGGAGGCAATCAGCCCCAGCATTTT.